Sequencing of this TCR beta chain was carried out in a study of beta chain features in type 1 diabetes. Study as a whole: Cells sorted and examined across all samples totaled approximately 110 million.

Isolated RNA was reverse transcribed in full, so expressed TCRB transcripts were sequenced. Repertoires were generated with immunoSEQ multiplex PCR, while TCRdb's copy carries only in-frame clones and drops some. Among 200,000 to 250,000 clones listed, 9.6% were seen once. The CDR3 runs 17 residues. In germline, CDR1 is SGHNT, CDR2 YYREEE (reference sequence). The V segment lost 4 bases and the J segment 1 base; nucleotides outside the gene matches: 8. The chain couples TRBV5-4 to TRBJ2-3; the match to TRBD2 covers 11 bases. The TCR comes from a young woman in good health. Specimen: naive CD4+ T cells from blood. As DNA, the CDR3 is TGTGCCAGCAGCCCACGTGATAGCGGGGGGGGCACAGATACGCAGTATTTT. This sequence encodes CASSPRDSGGGTDTQYF.